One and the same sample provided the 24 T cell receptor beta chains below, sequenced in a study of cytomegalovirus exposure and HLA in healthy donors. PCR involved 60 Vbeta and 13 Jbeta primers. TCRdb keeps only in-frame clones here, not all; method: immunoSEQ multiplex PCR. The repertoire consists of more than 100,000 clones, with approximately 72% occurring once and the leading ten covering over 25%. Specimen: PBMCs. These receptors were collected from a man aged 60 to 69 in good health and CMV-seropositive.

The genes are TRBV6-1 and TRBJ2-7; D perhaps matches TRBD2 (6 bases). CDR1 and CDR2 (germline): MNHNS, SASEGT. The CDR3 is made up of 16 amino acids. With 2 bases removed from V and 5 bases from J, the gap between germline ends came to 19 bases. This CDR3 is CASSEMRRGRVHEQYF. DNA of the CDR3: TGTGCCAGCAGTGAAATGAGGAGGGGCAGGGTCCACGAGCAGTACTTC.

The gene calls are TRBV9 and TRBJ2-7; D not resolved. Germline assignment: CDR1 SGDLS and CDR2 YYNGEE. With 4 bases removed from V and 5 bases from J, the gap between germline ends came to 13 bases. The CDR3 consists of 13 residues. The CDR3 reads CASSLSEFNEQYF. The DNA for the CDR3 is TGTGCCAGCAGCCTCTCCGAGTTCAACGAGCAGTACTTC.

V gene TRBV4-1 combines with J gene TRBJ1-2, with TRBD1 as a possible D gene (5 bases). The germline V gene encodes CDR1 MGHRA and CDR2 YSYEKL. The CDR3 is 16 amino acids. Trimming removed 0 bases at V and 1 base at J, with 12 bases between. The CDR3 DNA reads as TGCGCCAGCAGCCAAGATGGGGGGGGGATTAACTATGGCTACACCTTC. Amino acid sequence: CASSQDGGGINYGYTF.

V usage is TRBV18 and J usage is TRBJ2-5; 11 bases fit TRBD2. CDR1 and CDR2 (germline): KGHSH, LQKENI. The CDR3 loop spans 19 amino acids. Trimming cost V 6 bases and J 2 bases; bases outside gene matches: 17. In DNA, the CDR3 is TGTGCCAGCTCCCTCACCACCCCTCTACTAGCGGGGGAACAAGAGACCCAGTACTTC. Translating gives CASSLTTPLLAGEQETQYF.

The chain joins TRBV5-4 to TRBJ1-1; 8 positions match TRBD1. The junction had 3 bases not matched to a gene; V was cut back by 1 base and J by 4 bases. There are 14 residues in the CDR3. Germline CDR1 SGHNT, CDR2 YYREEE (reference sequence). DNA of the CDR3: TGTGCCAGCAGCTTGTGGGGGACAGGCACTGAAGCTTTCTTT. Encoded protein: CASSLWGTGTEAFF. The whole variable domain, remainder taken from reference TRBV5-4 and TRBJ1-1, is ETGVTQSPTHLIKTRGQQVTLRCSSQSGHNTVSWYQQALGQGPQFIFQYYREEENGRGNFPPRFSGLQFPNYSSELNVNALELDDSALYLCASSLWGTGTEAFFGQGTRLTVV.

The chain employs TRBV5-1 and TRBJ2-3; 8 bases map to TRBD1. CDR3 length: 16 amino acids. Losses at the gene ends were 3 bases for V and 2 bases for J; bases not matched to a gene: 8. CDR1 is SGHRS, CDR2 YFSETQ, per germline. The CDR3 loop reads CASSSRDRTFTDTQYF. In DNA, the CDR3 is TGCGCCAGCAGCTCTAGGGACAGGACCTTCACAGATACGCAGTATTTT.

The CDR3 nucleotides read TGTGCCAGCAAGGAACAGGGGGTGAGCTATGGCTACACCTTC. Amino acid sequence: CASKEQGVSYGYTF. The chain combines TRBV6-5 with TRBJ1-2, with 8 bases aligning to TRBD1. With V trimmed by 7 bases and J by 4 bases, 8 bases remained unmatched. CDR1 and CDR2 from the germline V gene are MNHEY and SVGAGI. This CDR3 has 14 amino acids.

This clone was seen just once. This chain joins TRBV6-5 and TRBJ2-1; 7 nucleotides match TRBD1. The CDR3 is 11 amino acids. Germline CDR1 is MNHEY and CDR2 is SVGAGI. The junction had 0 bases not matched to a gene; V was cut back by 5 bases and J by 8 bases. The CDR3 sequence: CASSDRDEQFF. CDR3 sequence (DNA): TGTGCCAGCAGTGACAGGGATGAGCAGTTCTTC.

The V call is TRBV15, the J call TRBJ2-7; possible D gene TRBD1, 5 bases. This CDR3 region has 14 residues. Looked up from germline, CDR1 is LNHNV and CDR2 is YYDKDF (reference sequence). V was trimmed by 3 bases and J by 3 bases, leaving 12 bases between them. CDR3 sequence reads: CATSREGRGYEQYF. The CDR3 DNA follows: TGTGCCACCAGCAGGGAAGGTAGGGGCTACGAGCAGTACTTC.

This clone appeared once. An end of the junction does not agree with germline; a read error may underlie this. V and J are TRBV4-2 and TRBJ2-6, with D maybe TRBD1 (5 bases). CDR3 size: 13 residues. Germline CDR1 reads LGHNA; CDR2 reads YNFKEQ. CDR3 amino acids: CASSQAGANGLTF. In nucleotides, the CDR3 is TGTGCCAGCAGCCAAGCTGGGGCCAACGGCCTGACTTTC.

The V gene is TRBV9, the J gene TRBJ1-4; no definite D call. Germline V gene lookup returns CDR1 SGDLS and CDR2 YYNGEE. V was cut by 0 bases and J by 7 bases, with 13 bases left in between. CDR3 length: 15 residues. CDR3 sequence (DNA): TGTGCCAGCAGCGTAGCCGGCAGCGCGTCTGAAAAACTGTTTTTT. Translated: CASSVAGSASEKLFF.

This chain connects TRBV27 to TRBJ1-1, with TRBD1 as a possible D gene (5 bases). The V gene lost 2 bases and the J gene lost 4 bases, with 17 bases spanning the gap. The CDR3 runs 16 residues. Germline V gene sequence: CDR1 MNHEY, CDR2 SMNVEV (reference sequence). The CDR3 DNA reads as TGTGCCAGCAGTTTAGCCTCCCCTTTAGGGGTCACTGAAGCTTTCTTT. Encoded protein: CASSLASPLGVTEAFF.

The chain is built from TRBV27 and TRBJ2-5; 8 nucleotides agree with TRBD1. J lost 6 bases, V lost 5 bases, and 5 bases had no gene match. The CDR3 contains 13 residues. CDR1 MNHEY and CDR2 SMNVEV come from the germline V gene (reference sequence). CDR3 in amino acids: CASSLGQGKTQYF. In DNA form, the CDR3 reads TGTGCCAGCAGTCTTGGACAGGGCAAGACCCAGTACTTC.

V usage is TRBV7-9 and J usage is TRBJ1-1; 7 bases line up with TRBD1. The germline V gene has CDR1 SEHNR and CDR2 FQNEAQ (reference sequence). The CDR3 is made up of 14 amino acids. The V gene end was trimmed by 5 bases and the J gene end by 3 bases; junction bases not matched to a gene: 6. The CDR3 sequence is CASSRDSYYTEAFF. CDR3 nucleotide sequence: TGTGCCAGCAGCCGGGACAGCTACTACACTGAAGCTTTCTTT.

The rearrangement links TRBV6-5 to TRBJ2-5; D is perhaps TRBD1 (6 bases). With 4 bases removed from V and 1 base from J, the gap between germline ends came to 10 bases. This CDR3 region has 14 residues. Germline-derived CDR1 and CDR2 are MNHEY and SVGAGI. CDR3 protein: CASSLGHLQETQYF. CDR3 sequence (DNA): TGTGCCAGCAGTTTGGGACACCTCCAAGAGACCCAGTACTTC.

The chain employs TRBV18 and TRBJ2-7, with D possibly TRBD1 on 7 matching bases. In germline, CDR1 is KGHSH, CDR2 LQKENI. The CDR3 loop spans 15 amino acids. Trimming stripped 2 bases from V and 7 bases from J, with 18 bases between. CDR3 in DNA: TGTGCCAGCTCACCAAAGGACAGGACTATACGGGAGCAGTACTTC. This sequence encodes CASSPKDRTIREQYF.

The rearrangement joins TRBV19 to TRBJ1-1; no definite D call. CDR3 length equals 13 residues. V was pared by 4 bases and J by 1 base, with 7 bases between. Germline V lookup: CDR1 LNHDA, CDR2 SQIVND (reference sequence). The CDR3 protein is CASSTSGNTEAFF. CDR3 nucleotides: TGTGCCAGTAGTACCTCGGGGAACACTGAAGCTTTCTTT.

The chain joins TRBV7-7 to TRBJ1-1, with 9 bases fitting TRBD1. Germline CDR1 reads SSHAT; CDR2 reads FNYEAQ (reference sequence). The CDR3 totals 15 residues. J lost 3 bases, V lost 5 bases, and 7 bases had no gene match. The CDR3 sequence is CASSPGTGSDTEAFF. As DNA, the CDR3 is TGTGCCAGCAGCCCGGGGACAGGGAGCGACACTGAAGCTTTCTTT.

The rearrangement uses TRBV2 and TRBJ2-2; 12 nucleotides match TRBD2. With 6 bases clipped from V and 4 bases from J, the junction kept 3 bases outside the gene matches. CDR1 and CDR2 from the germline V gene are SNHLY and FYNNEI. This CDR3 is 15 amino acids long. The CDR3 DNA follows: TGTGCCAGCAGGGGACTAGCGGGCCTCACCGGGGAGCTGTTTTTT. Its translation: CASRGLAGLTGELFF.

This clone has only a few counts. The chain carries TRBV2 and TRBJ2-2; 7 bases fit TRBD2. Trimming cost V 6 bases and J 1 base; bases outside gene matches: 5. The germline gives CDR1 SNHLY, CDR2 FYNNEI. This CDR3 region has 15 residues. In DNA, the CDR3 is TGTGCCAGCAGATCCGGGACTATGAACACCGGGGAGCTGTTTTTT. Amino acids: CASRSGTMNTGELFF.

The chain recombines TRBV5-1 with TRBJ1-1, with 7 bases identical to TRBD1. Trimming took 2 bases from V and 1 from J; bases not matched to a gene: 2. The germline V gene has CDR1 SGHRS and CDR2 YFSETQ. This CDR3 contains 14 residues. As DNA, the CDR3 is TGCGCCAGCAGCTTCAGGACAGGGAACACTGAAGCTTTCTTT. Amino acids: CASSFRTGNTEAFF.

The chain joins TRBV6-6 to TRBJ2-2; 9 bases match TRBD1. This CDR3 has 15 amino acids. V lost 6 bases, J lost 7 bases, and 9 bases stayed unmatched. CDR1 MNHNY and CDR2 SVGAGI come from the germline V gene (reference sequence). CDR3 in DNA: TGTGCCAGCAGGGGAACAGGGGGCATCGACGGGGAGCTGTTTTTT. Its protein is CASRGTGGIDGELFF.

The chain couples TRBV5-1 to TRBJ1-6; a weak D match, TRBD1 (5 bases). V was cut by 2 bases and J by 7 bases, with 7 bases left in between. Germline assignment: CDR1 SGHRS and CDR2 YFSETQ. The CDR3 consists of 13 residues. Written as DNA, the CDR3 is TGCGCCAGCAGCTTAGGGGAAAATTCACCCCTCCACTTT. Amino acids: CASSLGENSPLHF. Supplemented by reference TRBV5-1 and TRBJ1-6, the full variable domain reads KAGVTQTPRYLIKTRGQQVTLSCSPISGHRSVSWYQQTPGQGLQFLFEYFSETQRNKGNFPGRFSGRQFSNSRSEMNVSTLELGDSALYLCASSLGENSPLHFGNGTRLTVT.

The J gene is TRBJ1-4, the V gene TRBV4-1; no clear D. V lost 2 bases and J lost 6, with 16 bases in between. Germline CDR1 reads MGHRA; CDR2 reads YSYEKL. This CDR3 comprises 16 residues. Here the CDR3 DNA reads TGCGCCAGCAGCCAACTCGGCGGGTTAGTATATGAAAAACTGTTTTTT. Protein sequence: CASSQLGGLVYEKLFF.